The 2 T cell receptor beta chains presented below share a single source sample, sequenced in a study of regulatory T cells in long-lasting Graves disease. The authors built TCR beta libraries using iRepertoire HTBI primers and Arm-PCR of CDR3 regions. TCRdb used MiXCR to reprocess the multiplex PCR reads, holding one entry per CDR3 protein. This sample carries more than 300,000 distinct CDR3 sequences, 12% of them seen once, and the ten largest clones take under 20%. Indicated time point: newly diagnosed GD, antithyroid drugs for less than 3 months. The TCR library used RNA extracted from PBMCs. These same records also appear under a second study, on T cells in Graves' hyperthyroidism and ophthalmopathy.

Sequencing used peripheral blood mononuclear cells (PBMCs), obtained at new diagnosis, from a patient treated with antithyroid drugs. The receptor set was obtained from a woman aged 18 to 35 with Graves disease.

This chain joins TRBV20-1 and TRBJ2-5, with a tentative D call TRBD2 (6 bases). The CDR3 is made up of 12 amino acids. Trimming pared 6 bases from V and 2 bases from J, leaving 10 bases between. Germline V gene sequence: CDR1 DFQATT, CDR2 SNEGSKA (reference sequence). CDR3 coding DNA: TGCAGTGCCCCACTAGCTCAAGAGACCCAGTACTTC. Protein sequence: CSAPLAQETQYF.

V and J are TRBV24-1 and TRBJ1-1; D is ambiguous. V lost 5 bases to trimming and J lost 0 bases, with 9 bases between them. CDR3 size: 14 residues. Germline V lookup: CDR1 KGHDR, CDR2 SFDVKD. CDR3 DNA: TGTGCCACCAGTGGTAAACAGCTGAACACTGAAGCTTTCTTT. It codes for CATSGKQLNTEAFF.